The 23 T cell receptor beta chains in this list originate from one sample, sequenced in a study of Ad26.COV2.S vaccination and SARS-CoV-2 variants. Treatment: around 19 received Ad26.COV2.S at low or high dose, single or two shots; 5 received placebo; per-sample allocation not given. Samples analyzed were those drawn on day 63 after the first vaccine or placebo injection. TCRdb's copy holds only in-frame clones and misses some; the assay was immunoSEQ multiplex PCR. The sample carries some 350,000 clones, about 85% recorded once. The sample in question was peripheral blood, obtained in a trial of Ad26.COV2.S vaccine versus placebo. These receptors were taken from a person between 18 and 60 years old who received the Ad26.COV2.S COVID-19 vaccine or a placebo.

This clone was recorded a few times. The chain links TRBV7-9 to TRBJ2-7; 7 bases match TRBD2. Trimming took 0 bases from V and 3 from J; bases not matched to a gene: 5. The CDR3 length is 15 residues. Germline CDR1 is SEHNR and CDR2 is FQNEAQ (reference sequence). CDR3 DNA sequence: TGTGCCAGCAGCTTAGCCCGAACTAGCGACTACGAGCAGTACTTC. Translation: CASSLARTSDYEQYF. The full variable domain, completed using reference TRBV7-9 and TRBJ2-7, is DTGVSQNPRHKITKRGQNVTFRCDPISEHNRLYWYRQTLGQGPEFLTYFQNEAQLEKSRLLSDRFSAERPKGSFSTLEIQRTEQGDSAMYLCASSLARTSDYEQYFGPGTRLTVT.

The V gene is TRBV21-1, the J gene TRBJ1-2. TRBV21-1 is classified as a pseudogene. The CDR3 has 14 amino acids. This chain's CDR3 is CASSKAGGGDGYTF. CDR3 sequence (DNA): TGTGCCAGCAGCAAAGCGGGGGGAGGGGATGGCTACACCTTC.

The chain employs TRBV6-5 and TRBJ1-6; D gene ambiguous. V shed 6 bases and J shed 1 base, with 7 bases lying between them. The germline V gene encodes CDR1 MNHEY and CDR2 SVGAGI. There are 14 residues in the CDR3. The CDR3 region has the DNA TGTGCCAGCAGGGGAAGGTCCTATAATTCACCCCTCCACTTT. It specifies CASRGRSYNSPLHF.

The chain joins TRBV2 to TRBJ1-1; 7 bases match TRBD1. Germline-derived CDR1 and CDR2 are SNHLY and FYNNEI. The CDR3 has 15 amino acids. The trim removed 6 bases at V and 4 bases at J, leaving 11 bases unmatched. DNA of the CDR3: TGTGCCAGCAGGGGGGACAGTTCCCCCGGCACTGAAGCTTTCTTT. Its protein is CASRGDSSPGTEAFF. Combining the CDR3 with reference TRBV2 and TRBJ1-1 gives the whole variable domain EPEVTQTPSHQVTQMGQEVILRCVPISNHLYFYWYRQILGQKVEFLVSFYNNEISEKSEIFDDQFSVERPDGSNFTLKIRSTKLEDSAMYFCASRGDSSPGTEAFFGQGTRLTVV.

The rearrangement uses TRBV6-5 and TRBJ1-2; maybe TRBD1 (5 bases). Germline V gives CDR1 MNHEY, CDR2 SVGAGI. The length of the CDR3 is 14 residues. Trimming took 2 bases from V and 1 from J, leaving 8 bases between them. In DNA form, the CDR3 reads TGTGCCAGCAGTTACGGGGCAGTTAACTATGGCTACACCTTC. This translates into CASSYGAVNYGYTF.

V usage is TRBV5-6 and J usage is TRBJ2-1; tentatively, D is TRBD1 (6 bases). V lost 0 bases and J lost 4, with 8 bases in between. CDR1 SGHDT and CDR2 YYEEEE come from the germline V gene. CDR3 length: 14 residues. This CDR3 is CASSLGQGYNEQFF. The CDR3 nucleotides are TGTGCCAGCAGCTTGGGGCAGGGGTACAATGAGCAGTTCTTC.

The chain employs TRBV5-6 and TRBJ1-5; no firm D call. In germline, CDR1 is SGHDT, CDR2 YYEEEE. V was trimmed by 1 base and J by 3 bases, leaving 8 bases between them. This CDR3 has 14 amino acids. In DNA, the CDR3 is TGTGCCAGCAGCTTGCACGGGCCCAATCAGCCCCAGCATTTT. The encoded protein is CASSLHGPNQPQHF. Combining the CDR3 with reference TRBV5-6 and TRBJ1-5 gives the whole variable domain DAGVTQSPTHLIKTRGQQVTLRCSPKSGHDTVSWYQQALGQGPQFIFQYYEEEERQRGNFPDRFSGHQFPNYSSELNVNALLLGDSALYLCASSLHGPNQPQHFGDGTRLSIL.

J is TRBJ2-4 and V is TRBV16; D may be TRBD1 (6 bases). CDR3 length: 13 residues. In germline, CDR1 is KGHSY, CDR2 FQNENV. V lost 1 base, J lost 8 bases, and 9 bases lay in between. CDR3 DNA: TGTGCCAGCAGCCAATGGGGGACATACATTCAGTACTTC. It specifies CASSQWGTYIQYF.

The chain is built from TRBV10-3 and TRBJ1-1; 10 positions agree with TRBD1. The CDR3 is 14 amino acids. Germline assignment: CDR1 ENHRY and CDR2 SYGVKD. With V trimmed by 0 bases and J by 9 bases, 4 bases remained unmatched. This chain's CDR3 is CAISESGTGVKAFF. In nucleotides, the CDR3 is TGTGCCATCAGTGAGTCCGGGACAGGGGTTAAAGCTTTCTTT.

The genes are TRBV14 and TRBJ1-1; D not certain. CDR3 size: 14 residues. Germline V gene data show CDR1 as SGHDN and CDR2 as FVKESK. The V gene lost 0 bases and the J gene lost 2 bases, with 7 bases spanning the gap. The CDR3 sequence is CASSQERGNTEAFF. The CDR3 DNA reads TGTGCCAGCAGCCAAGAGCGGGGTAACACTGAAGCTTTCTTT.

The chain carries TRBV2 and TRBJ1-1; D possibly corresponds to TRBD1 (6 bases). The CDR3 runs 15 residues. Germline V gives CDR1 SNHLY, CDR2 FYNNEI. V was shortened by 5 bases and J by 4 bases, with 17 bases between the two germline ends. The CDR3 DNA sequence: TGTGCCAGCAGTTTGTTACAGGGTATTGGCACTGAAGCTTTCTTT. Translated: CASSLLQGIGTEAFF.

The J gene is TRBJ1-4, the V gene TRBV5-1, with D possibly matching TRBD1 (5 bases). Germline values: CDR1 SGHRS, CDR2 YFSETQ. The CDR3 covers 18 residues. V lost 1 base, J lost 0 bases, and 16 bases lay in between. CDR3: CASSLSSGTPTTNEKLFF. CDR3 sequence (DNA): TGCGCCAGCAGCTTGTCCTCGGGGACTCCAACAACTAATGAAAAACTGTTTTTT.

The chain couples TRBV27 to TRBJ2-1; TRBD2 aligns across 7 bases. There are 13 residues in the CDR3. Unmatched junction bases numbered 11, after V lost 2 bases and J lost 16 bases. Per the germline V gene, CDR1 is MNHEY and CDR2 is SMNVEV (reference sequence). This CDR3 is CASSLGYRDYSFF. The DNA for the CDR3 is TGTGCCAGCAGTTTAGGCTACCGGGACTACTCCTTCTTC.

The V gene is TRBV19, the J gene TRBJ2-6; 12 nucleotides match TRBD2. In germline, CDR1 is LNHDA, CDR2 SQIVND (reference sequence). The length of the CDR3 is 18 residues. The V and J ends lost 5 bases and 0 bases, in that order; junction bases with no gene match: 5. This CDR3 reads CASSVETSGSSGANVLTF. In nucleotides, the CDR3 is TGTGCCAGTAGTGTTGAGACTAGCGGGAGCTCTGGGGCCAACGTCCTGACTTTC.

This chain uses TRBV11-2 with TRBJ2-5; 12 nucleotides agree with TRBD1. The V segment lost 4 bases and the J segment 5 bases; nucleotides outside the gene matches: 8. CDR1 and CDR2 from the germline V gene are SGHAT and FQNNGV. This CDR3 spans 16 amino acids. CDR3 sequence (DNA): TGTGCCAGCAGCTACCGGGACAGGGGGCTTTACGAGACCCAGTACTTC. Its translation is CASSYRDRGLYETQYF. Full variable domain (outside the CDR3, taken from reference TRBV11-2 and TRBJ2-5): EAGVAQSPRYKIIEKRQSVAFWCNPISGHATLYWYQQILGQGPKLLIQFQNNGVVDDSQLPKDRFSAERLKGVDSTLKIQPAKLEDSAVYLCASSYRDRGLYETQYFGPGTRLLVL.

The chain is built from TRBV15 and TRBJ2-5; D might be TRBD2 (6 bases). V lost 4 bases and J 0 bases, leaving 15 bases between the germline ends. CDR1 is LNHNV and CDR2 is YYDKDF in the germline V gene (reference sequence). This CDR3 contains 16 residues. The CDR3 DNA is TGTGCCACCAGCACGTTCCGGGAGTTCCACCAAGAGACCCAGTACTTC. The encoded protein is CATSTFREFHQETQYF.

The chain uses TRBV30 and TRBJ2-7; the D is unclear. Germline lookup yields CDR1 GTSNPN and CDR2 SVGIG (reference sequence). This CDR3 contains 14 residues. The V and J ends lost 3 bases and 4 bases respectively, with 16 bases between them. Written as DNA, the CDR3 is TGTGCCTGGAGCTCTAAAGGGCTTCGATACGAGCAGTACTTC. Its translation is CAWSSKGLRYEQYF.

The chain couples TRBV18 to TRBJ2-1, with D possibly being TRBD1 or TRBD2 (5 bases each). Germline CDR1 reads KGHSH; CDR2 reads LQKENI. V was shortened by 2 bases and J by 0 bases, with 8 bases between the two germline ends. CDR3 length: 15 amino acids. The CDR3, as DNA: TGTGCCAGCTCACCAGAGGGGAGCTCCTACAATGAGCAGTTCTTC. This codes for CASSPEGSSYNEQFF.

This clone came up a few times. V usage is TRBV30 and J usage is TRBJ2-1; a weak D match, TRBD1 (5 bases). Germline lookup yields CDR1 GTSNPN and CDR2 SVGIG (reference sequence). The CDR3 is 16 amino acids. V was cut by 0 bases and J by 7 bases, with 19 bases left in between. For the CDR3, the DNA is TGTGCCTGGAGTGTCCGTGGACCCAAGGGGCCTAATGAGCAGTTCTTC. Translating gives CAWSVRGPKGPNEQFF.

This clone was found once. This chain joins TRBV5-1 and TRBJ2-2, with a weak D call TRBD2 (6 bases). V lost 4 bases to trimming and J lost 4 bases, with 14 bases between them. Germline V gene data show CDR1 as SGHRS and CDR2 as YFSETQ. CDR3 length: 15 residues. CDR3 protein: CASSLGGSGTGELFF. In DNA form, the CDR3 reads TGCGCCAGCAGCCTGGGAGGCTCGGGCACCGGGGAGCTGTTTTTT.

The V call is TRBV27, the J call TRBJ1-1; TRBD1 might be the D (6 bases). The CDR3 has 13 residues. V was pared by 6 bases and J by 5 bases, with 13 bases between. The germline V gene encodes CDR1 MNHEY and CDR2 SMNVEV (reference sequence). The CDR3 DNA reads as TGTGCCAGCAGCTTAGGGGGGCTTACTGAAGCTTTCTTT. Protein product: CASSLGGLTEAFF.

J is TRBJ2-7 and V is TRBV20-1, with D possibly matching TRBD2 (5 bases). The CDR3 totals 14 residues. V was shortened by 3 bases and J by 5 bases, with 17 bases between the two germline ends. The germline V gene has CDR1 DFQATT and CDR2 SNEGSKA (reference sequence). The CDR3 DNA is TGCAGTGCTAGTCTTCGGGGAAACATCCACGAGCAGTACTTC. Amino acids: CSASLRGNIHEQYF.

With regard to this clone: Distinct nucleotide sequences in the sample also encode this CDR3. The V gene is TRBV7-2, the J gene TRBJ2-3, with 13 bases that match TRBD2. The CDR3 has 16 amino acids. Germline CDR1 SGHTA, CDR2 FQGNSA. V was pared by 4 bases and J by 4 bases, with 5 bases of the junction left unmatched. This CDR3 reads CASSSGLAGVADTQYF. DNA for the CDR3: TGTGCCAGCAGCTCCGGACTAGCGGGAGTAGCAGATACGCAGTATTTT.